Presented here are 21 T cell receptor beta chains from one specimen sequenced in a study of blood T cell repertoires in COVID-19. Produced via immunoSEQ multiplex PCR; TCRdb's table is partial and in-frame only. This table has just over 150,000 clones, approximately 81% appearing once. Sequencing was carried out using peripheral blood. The source is a human donor with acute or convalescent COVID-19. The donor label of this sample is uncertain.

The chain couples TRBV7-2 to TRBJ1-2, with a possible D match to TRBD1 (6 bases). The CDR3 runs to 16 residues. Germline loops: CDR1 SGHTA, CDR2 FQGNSA. V was pared by 5 bases and J by 4 bases, with 20 bases between. The CDR3 coding sequence is TGTGCCAGCAGCCCTAGGGGGGGGGCTCGGGTCTATGGCTACACCTTC. It specifies CASSPRGGARVYGYTF.

This chain links TRBV14 with TRBJ1-4, with D perhaps matching TRBD1 (6 bases). Trimming stripped 0 bases from V and 7 bases from J, with 15 bases between. CDR3 length: 16 residues. CDR1 SGHDN and CDR2 FVKESK come from the germline V gene. The CDR3 spells CASSQDSQGRGEKLFF. CDR3 nucleotides: TGTGCCAGCAGCCAAGACTCTCAGGGGAGGGGTGAAAAACTGTTTTTT.

The chain recombines TRBV19 with TRBJ2-2; 8 nucleotides align to TRBD1. Germline loops: CDR1 LNHDA, CDR2 SQIVND (reference sequence). Losses at the gene ends were 8 bases for V and 4 bases for J; bases not matched to a gene: 9. The CDR3 totals 15 residues. The CDR3 sequence is CASYSGQGGTGELFF. The CDR3 nucleotides are TGTGCCAGTTATTCCGGACAGGGAGGCACCGGGGAGCTGTTTTTT.

The chain is built from TRBV12-3 or TRBV12-4 and TRBJ1-2, with a possible D match to TRBD1 (6 bases). The CDR3 is 13 residues long. With 3 bases removed from V and 13 bases from J, the gap between germline ends came to 18 bases. DNA for the CDR3: TGTGCCAGCAGTTTCGGTCGCAGGGGCGATACCACCTTC. It is translated as CASSFGRRGDTTF.

V is TRBV7-9 and J is TRBJ2-5; TRBD1 agrees at 8 bases. The CDR3 length is 15 residues. V dropped 3 bases and J dropped 2; count of bases not matched to a gene: 5. Per germline, CDR1 SEHNR and CDR2 FQNEAQ (reference sequence). CDR3 nucleotide sequence: TGTGCCAGCAGCTTCAGGGGGCTAGCTCAAGAGACCCAGTACTTC. Translating it yields CASSFRGLAQETQYF.

The gene calls are TRBV28 and TRBJ1-4; D is perhaps TRBD1 (5 bases). This CDR3 comprises 16 residues. Trimming removed 6 bases from V and 0 bases from J, with 14 bases in between. Germline CDR1 and CDR2: MDHEN and SYDVKM. CDR3: CASSRQGTATNEKLFF. CDR3 DNA sequence: TGTGCCAGCAGCCGCCAAGGGACTGCAACTAATGAAAAACTGTTTTTT.

This clone has more than one count but fewer than ten. V usage is TRBV5-4 and J usage is TRBJ2-1, with TRBD1 identical over 7 bases. Per the germline V gene, CDR1 is SGHNT and CDR2 is YYREEE (reference sequence). The CDR3 consists of 17 residues. V lost 3 bases and J lost 3; bases outside the gene matches: 12. CDR3 sequence reads: CASSSSLTGVYYNEQFF. The CDR3 nucleotides are TGTGCCAGCAGCTCCTCTCTTACAGGGGTGTACTACAATGAGCAGTTCTTC.

This chain links TRBV30 with TRBJ1-1; TRBD1 might be the D (5 bases). There are 11 residues in the CDR3. Germline V gene data show CDR1 as GTSNPN and CDR2 as SVGIG (reference sequence). The V and J ends lost 4 bases and 8 bases respectively, with 11 bases between them. CDR3 sequence: CAWILDKEAFF. For the CDR3, the DNA is TGTGCCTGGATATTGGACAAAGAAGCTTTCTTT.

This clone was seen a single time. V is TRBV28 and J is TRBJ1-5; no definite D call. This CDR3 is 16 amino acids long. The germline V gene has CDR1 MDHEN and CDR2 SYDVKM. The V end lost 5 bases, the J end lost 4 bases, and 18 bases lay between the germline ends. CDR3 nucleotides: TGTGCCAGCAGTCCCCGAGCGACCGGTCGTAATCAGCCCCAGCATTTT. This translates into CASSPRATGRNQPQHF. The full variable domain, completed using reference TRBV28 and TRBJ1-5, is DVKVTQSSRYLVKRTGEKVFLECVQDMDHENMFWYRQDPGLGLRLIYFSYDVKMKEKGDIPEGYSVSREKKERFSLILESASTNQTSMYLCASSPRATGRNQPQHFGDGTRLSIL.

V gene TRBV15 combines with J gene TRBJ1-1; D gene ambiguous. The CDR3 consists of 15 residues. In germline, CDR1 is LNHNV, CDR2 YYDKDF (reference sequence). Trimming cost V 0 bases and J 1 base, with 9 bases left between them. The CDR3 loop reads CATSRDSVQNTEAFF. The CDR3 DNA follows: TGTGCCACCAGCAGAGATAGCGTACAGAACACTGAAGCTTTCTTT.

The V and J genes are TRBV11-2 and TRBJ2-1; 11 bases match TRBD2. Germline values: CDR1 SGHAT, CDR2 FQNNGV. CDR3 length: 16 amino acids. Trimming took 3 bases from V and 9 from J; bases not matched to a gene: 10. The CDR3 region is CASSFTGTSGTGEQFF. DNA for the CDR3: TGTGCCAGCAGCTTCACCGGGACTAGCGGAACGGGTGAGCAGTTCTTC.

The rearrangement links TRBV3-1 (or the pseudogene TRBV3-2) to TRBJ1-2; 7 nucleotides agree with TRBD1. Trimming at V came to 2 bases and at J to 7 bases, leaving 4 bases not matched to a gene. The germline CDR1 and CDR2 sequences are LGHDT and YNNKEL (reference sequence). This CDR3 is 13 amino acids long. The CDR3 protein is CASSQWDSLGYTF. For the CDR3, the DNA is TGTGCCAGCAGCCAATGGGACAGCCTTGGCTACACCTTC.

The genes are TRBV7-2 and TRBJ1-6, with 7 nucleotides matching TRBD1. The CDR3 length is 15 residues. Germline assignment: CDR1 SGHTA and CDR2 FQGNSA. Trimming took 5 bases from V and 4 from J; bases not matched to a gene: 5. The CDR3 nucleotides read TGTGCCAGCAGCGGAGGGACAGAGTATAATTCACCCCTCCACTTT. Protein sequence: CASSGGTEYNSPLHF.

The chain uses TRBV2 and TRBJ1-2; D is ambiguous. CDR3 size: 13 residues. V was cut by 7 bases and J by 4 bases, with 13 bases left in between. CDR1 is SNHLY, CDR2 FYNNEI, per germline. The CDR3 sequence: CASTPDGVYGYTF. CDR3 nucleotide sequence: TGTGCCAGCACCCCGGACGGGGTCTATGGCTACACCTTC. Based on the CDR3 plus reference TRBV2 and TRBJ1-2, the full variable domain is EPEVTQTPSHQVTQMGQEVILRCVPISNHLYFYWYRQILGQKVEFLVSFYNNEISEKSEIFDDQFSVERPDGSNFTLKIRSTKLEDSAMYFCASTPDGVYGYTFGSGTRLTVV.

To note about this clone: At the DNA level, this CDR3 is encoded by other sequences in the same sample as well. This chain links TRBV7-9 with TRBJ1-2, with D unresolved. CDR1 is SEHNR and CDR2 is FQNEAQ in the germline V gene (reference sequence). The CDR3 consists of 14 residues. Trimming left V 1 base short and J 2 bases short, with 8 bases between. CDR3 in amino acids: CASSLDGGNYGYTF. CDR3 DNA sequence: TGTGCCAGCAGCTTAGATGGAGGAAACTATGGCTACACCTTC.

The chain combines TRBV19 with TRBJ2-2, with D maybe TRBD1 (6 bases). The CDR3 totals 14 residues. Trimming took off 6 bases at V and 6 bases at J, with 14 bases between the two ends. CDR1 is LNHDA, CDR2 SQIVND, per germline (reference sequence). CDR3 DNA: TGTGCCAGTAGCATAAAGGGGGACGCCGGGGAGCTGTTTTTT. Protein: CASSIKGDAGELFF.

This CDR3 is CASSQTEGGYGYTF. In nucleotides, the CDR3 is TGTGCCAGCAGTCAGACAGAAGGTGGATATGGCTACACCTTC. V is TRBV3-1 (or the pseudogene TRBV3-2) and J is TRBJ1-2; D possibly corresponds to TRBD1 (5 bases). V gave up 6 bases and J gave up 5 bases, with 16 bases separating them. The length of the CDR3 is 14 residues. CDR1 and CDR2 from the germline V gene are LGHDT and YNNKEL (reference sequence).

The chain uses TRBV5-4 and TRBJ2-3; a weak D match, TRBD2 (5 bases). Germline V CDR1 and CDR2: SGHNT, YYREEE (reference sequence). The CDR3 totals 15 residues. V lost 6 bases to trimming and J lost 3 bases, with 17 bases between them. The CDR3 nucleotides read TGTGCCAGCACCTCGGGCGGGCGTCCTACAGATACGCAGTATTTT. Amino acid sequence: CASTSGGRPTDTQYF. The complete variable domain, with remaining parts taken from reference TRBV5-4 and TRBJ2-3, reads ETGVTQSPTHLIKTRGQQVTLRCSSQSGHNTVSWYQQALGQGPQFIFQYYREEENGRGNFPPRFSGLQFPNYSSELNVNALELDDSALYLCASTSGGRPTDTQYFGPGTRLTVL.

The genes are TRBV24-1 and TRBJ1-4; 7 bases align to TRBD1. V was pared by 9 bases and J by 4 bases, with 10 bases of the junction left unmatched. The CDR3 runs to 15 residues. Per germline, CDR1 KGHDR and CDR2 SFDVKD. The CDR3 coding sequence is TGTGCCACCGGGGACAGTCGAAACCTTAATGAAAAACTGTTTTTT. Residues: CATGDSRNLNEKLFF.

This clone was seen only once. This chain links TRBV6-1 with TRBJ1-1; 10 positions agree with TRBD1. The trim removed 4 bases at V and 4 bases at J, leaving 9 bases unmatched. CDR1 and CDR2 (germline): MNHNS, SASEGT. The CDR3 covers 16 residues. This CDR3 is CASSGGTGVRGTEAFF. For the CDR3, the DNA is TGTGCCAGCAGTGGCGGGACAGGGGTCCGAGGCACTGAAGCTTTCTTT.

V gene TRBV18 combines with J gene TRBJ1-1; D is uncertain. In germline, CDR1 is KGHSH, CDR2 LQKENI. This CDR3 has 13 amino acids. Trimming stripped 10 bases from V and 1 base from J, with 13 bases between. CDR3 in DNA: TGTGCCACCACTAAGGAGGGGAACACTGAAGCTTTCTTT. This codes for CATTKEGNTEAFF.